The 28 T cell receptor beta chains below all came from one sample that was sequenced in a study of T cells in tuberculosis. Assay used: immunoSEQ multiplex PCR; TCRdb lists only in-frame clones, some missing. The sample includes 20,000 to 25,000 clones, roughly nine tenths of them seen just once. Sequencing was performed on PBMCs. Receptor source: a donor aged 5-35 years with latent tuberculosis or without tuberculosis infection. Some clones in this sample may be carry-over from other donors' samples.

This clone has just one count. The genes are TRBV10-3 and TRBJ1-1, with D unclear. The CDR3 length is 13 residues. Germline CDR1 and CDR2: ENHRY and SYGVKD. Trimming stripped 6 bases from V and 1 base from J, with 9 bases between. CDR3 nucleotides: TGTGCCATCAGCCAGGAAGGGAACACTGAAGCTTTCTTT. This sequence encodes CAISQEGNTEAFF.

The chain carries TRBV20-1 and TRBJ2-7, with TRBD2 matching 7 bases. This CDR3 has 11 residues. Germline V lookup: CDR1 DFQATT, CDR2 SNEGSKA (reference sequence). Trimming took 5 bases from V and 6 from J; bases not matched to a gene: 4. The CDR3 spells CSASPGGEQYF. CDR3 sequence (DNA): TGCAGTGCTTCCCCGGGAGGCGAGCAGTACTTC.

The V call is TRBV6-4, the J call TRBJ1-2; TRBD1 matches at 8 bases. This CDR3 contains 13 residues. J lost 8 bases, V lost 5 bases, and 7 bases had no gene match. Germline CDR1 MRHNA, CDR2 SNTAGT. CDR3 bases: TGTGCCAGCAGTCGAGACAGGGGAGGGGGCTACACCTTC. Translated, it gives CASSRDRGGGYTF.

J is TRBJ1-6 and V is TRBV11-2, with D possibly matching TRBD1 (6 bases). V was clipped by 8 bases and J by 4 bases, with 15 bases between them. In germline, CDR1 is SGHAT, CDR2 FQNNGV. The CDR3 has 15 amino acids. The CDR3, as DNA: TGTGCCAGCGGCGATTGGACAGAGTATAATTCACCCCTCCACTTT. Its translation is CASGDWTEYNSPLHF.

J is TRBJ2-3 and V is TRBV27; 13 bases line up with TRBD2. The germline V gene has CDR1 MNHEY and CDR2 SMNVEV (reference sequence). V was pared by 2 bases and J by 6 bases, with 2 bases of the junction left unmatched. The CDR3 has 15 residues. This chain's CDR3 is CASSLGTSGIDTQYF. The CDR3 DNA sequence: TGTGCCAGCAGTTTAGGGACTAGCGGGATTGATACGCAGTATTTT.

This clone was found once. The rearrangement links TRBV29-1 to TRBJ2-3, with TRBD1 as a possible D gene (5 bases). In germline, CDR1 is SQVTM, CDR2 ANQGSEA. The CDR3 is 14 amino acids. V dropped 8 bases and J dropped 0 bases, with 15 bases sitting between them. The CDR3 nucleotides read TGCAGCCCGCAGACAGTAACAAGCACAGATACGCAGTATTTT. This gives the protein CSPQTVTSTDTQYF.

The J gene is TRBJ2-3, the V gene TRBV5-1; TRBD1 is a possible D gene (6 bases). V lost 1 base and J lost 3, with 9 bases in between. This CDR3 has 14 residues. CDR1 and CDR2 from the germline V gene are SGHRS and YFSETQ. This chain's CDR3 is CASSLTGLTDTQYF. CDR3 bases: TGCGCCAGCAGCTTGACAGGGTTGACAGATACGCAGTATTTT.

This sequence joins TRBV5-1 and TRBJ2-2; no firm D call. V was trimmed by 8 bases and J by 0 bases, leaving 11 bases between them. Germline values: CDR1 SGHRS, CDR2 YFSETQ. The CDR3 length is 14 residues. The CDR3 nucleotides are TGCGCCAGTCGGTTTACCGCGAACACCGGGGAGCTGTTTTTT. As protein: CASRFTANTGELFF.

The chain combines TRBV27 with TRBJ1-5; 9 positions agree with TRBD1. Germline V gene data show CDR1 as MNHEY and CDR2 as SMNVEV (reference sequence). The CDR3 has 14 amino acids. The junction had 10 bases not matched to a gene; V was cut back by 6 bases and J by 10 bases. CDR3 nucleotide sequence: TGTGCCAGCAGCTCCGGGACAGGGATCAACCCCCAGCATTTT. This translates into CASSSGTGINPQHF.

The chain uses TRBV29-1 and TRBJ2-1; 8 bases are shared with TRBD1. CDR1 and CDR2 (germline): SQVTM, ANQGSEA. Losses at the gene ends were 8 bases for V and 7 bases for J; bases not matched to a gene: 7. This CDR3 contains 12 residues. The CDR3 region has the DNA TGCAGCTTTACAGGGGGAGTGAATGAGCAGTTCTTC. Translated, it gives CSFTGGVNEQFF.

V usage is TRBV19 and J usage is TRBJ1-1; D is perhaps TRBD1 (5 bases). Trimming removed 7 bases at V and 0 bases at J, with 15 bases between. The CDR3 is 15 residues long. Germline values: CDR1 LNHDA, CDR2 SQIVND (reference sequence). CDR3 amino acids: CASKSGDRLNTEAFF. In DNA form, the CDR3 reads TGTGCCAGTAAGTCCGGAGACAGATTGAACACTGAAGCTTTCTTT.

The rearrangement uses TRBV14 and TRBJ2-2; a possible D gene is TRBD1 (6 bases). Trimming left V 3 bases short and J 3 bases short, with 14 bases between. CDR1 is SGHDN and CDR2 is FVKESK in the germline V gene. The CDR3 is 16 residues long. The CDR3 loop reads CASSHTGLRDTGELFF. The CDR3 coding sequence is TGTGCCAGCAGCCACACAGGGTTACGGGACACCGGGGAGCTGTTTTTT.

This sequence joins TRBV6-6 and TRBJ1-1; possible D gene TRBD1, 5 bases. The V gene's germline CDR1 is MNHNY and CDR2 SVGAGI (reference sequence). V was clipped by 6 bases and J by 1 base, with 12 bases between them. CDR3 size: 14 residues. CDR3 nucleotides: TGTGCCAGCAGCAACCGACAGACGAACACTGAAGCTTTCTTT. This encodes CASSNRQTNTEAFF.

J is TRBJ1-2 and V is TRBV4-1; D is possibly TRBD1 (6 bases). Germline CDR1 reads MGHRA; CDR2 reads YSYEKL. The V gene lost 4 bases and the J gene lost 8 bases, with 14 bases spanning the gap. This CDR3 spans 13 amino acids. The CDR3 DNA is TGCGCCAGCAGCCTTCTATTTACAGGGGGCTACACCTTC. Translating gives CASSLLFTGGYTF.

The chain recombines TRBV7-9 with TRBJ1-4, with D maybe TRBD1 (5 bases). The CDR3 consists of 16 residues. V was trimmed by 5 bases and J by 5 bases, leaving 18 bases between them. The germline CDR1 and CDR2 sequences are SEHNR and FQNEAQ (reference sequence). For the CDR3, the DNA is TGTGCCAGCAGCCCAACCTGGGGCCGTGAAAATGAAAAACTGTTTTTT. Its translation is CASSPTWGRENEKLFF.

This clone was found once. As DNA, the CDR3 is TGTGCCAGTAGTATTTCTCTACTAGCGGCTGAAGCTTTCTTT. Translated: CASSISLLAAEAFF. V usage is TRBV19 and J usage is TRBJ1-1, with D unclear. The V gene's germline CDR1 is LNHDA and CDR2 SQIVND (reference sequence). V lost 3 bases and J 6 bases, leaving 14 bases between the germline ends. This CDR3 is built from 14 residues.

J is TRBJ2-7 and V is TRBV15, with a weak D call TRBD2 (6 bases). This CDR3 is 14 amino acids long. Trimming took 5 bases from V and 3 from J, leaving 14 bases between them. CDR1 LNHNV and CDR2 YYDKDF come from the germline V gene (reference sequence). The CDR3 loop reads CATSGDFIFYEQYF. As DNA, the CDR3 is TGTGCCACCAGCGGGGACTTCATTTTCTACGAGCAGTACTTC.

The rearrangement links TRBV7-2 to TRBJ1-4, with TRBD1 as a possible D gene (5 bases). The V and J ends lost 6 bases and 1 base respectively, with 9 bases between them. Looked up from germline, CDR1 is SGHTA and CDR2 is FQGNSA. This CDR3 comprises 14 residues. CDR3 coding DNA: TGTGCCAGCAGTTCCAGGGTAACTAATGAAAAACTGTTTTTT. Translation: CASSSRVTNEKLFF.

V gene TRBV5-4 combines with J gene TRBJ2-3, with TRBD1 matching 8 bases. Germline V gene lookup returns CDR1 SGHNT and CDR2 YYREEE (reference sequence). This CDR3 has 14 residues. V lost 9 bases to trimming and J lost 2 bases; unmatched junction nucleotides: 8. CDR3 amino acids: CATGQGAVTDTQYF. The CDR3 DNA is TGTGCCACTGGACAGGGAGCGGTCACAGATACGCAGTATTTT.

This clone appeared once. The rearrangement links TRBV14 to TRBJ2-4, with D possibly being TRBD1 (5 bases). CDR3 length: 15 amino acids. V lost 5 bases to trimming and J lost 0 bases, with 11 bases between them. Per germline, CDR1 SGHDN and CDR2 FVKESK. CDR3 nucleotides: TGTGCCAGCAGCATACGACAGTTAGCCAAAAACATTCAGTACTTC. Translating gives CASSIRQLAKNIQYF.

The rearrangement joins TRBV2 to TRBJ2-3; TRBD1 matches at 9 bases. The trim removed 6 bases at V and 6 bases at J, leaving 4 bases unmatched. In germline, CDR1 is SNHLY, CDR2 FYNNEI. The CDR3 is 13 residues long. CDR3 in DNA: TGTGCCAGCAGAGGGACAGGGACCGATACGCAGTATTTT. Encoded protein: CASRGTGTDTQYF.

V and J are TRBV9 and TRBJ2-2; 14 bases align to TRBD2. Germline CDR1 SGDLS, CDR2 YYNGEE. J lost 6 bases, V lost 3 bases, and 4 bases had no gene match. CDR3 length equals 16 residues. For the CDR3, the DNA is TGTGCCAGCAGCGCCCGACTAGCGGGGGGGCCCGGGGAGCTGTTTTTT. Its protein product is CASSARLAGGPGELFF. Drawing the rest from reference TRBV9 and TRBJ2-2, the complete variable domain is DSGVTQTPKHLITATGQRVTLRCSPRSGDLSVYWYQQSLDQGLQFLIQYYNGEERAKGNILERFSAQQFPDLHSELNLSSLELGDSALYFCASSARLAGGPGELFFGEGSRLTVL.

The rearrangement uses TRBV5-4 and TRBJ2-4, with a weak D call TRBD1 (5 bases). Germline loops: CDR1 SGHNT, CDR2 YYREEE (reference sequence). V shed 0 bases and J shed 0 bases, with 10 bases lying between them. The CDR3 runs to 16 residues. Written as DNA, the CDR3 is TGTGCCAGCAGCTTGGTCACAGGTATAGCCAAAAACATTCAGTACTTC. The encoded protein is CASSLVTGIAKNIQYF.

This clone has only one observation. The rearrangement joins TRBV18 to TRBJ1-6; the match to TRBD1 covers 9 bases. This CDR3 is 15 amino acids long. CDR1 and CDR2 (germline): KGHSH, LQKENI. The trim removed 6 bases at V and 8 bases at J, leaving 8 bases unmatched. CDR3 sequence reads: CASSPETGGDSPLHF. The CDR3 DNA sequence: TGTGCCAGCTCCCCGGAAACAGGGGGCGATTCACCCCTCCACTTT.

The CDR3 nucleotides read TGTGCCAGCAGCTTAACGTACAGCGGGAGGGGCAATGAGCAGTTCTTC. Its protein is CASSLTYSGRGNEQFF. This rearrangement joins TRBV7-3 to TRBJ2-1; 10 bases match TRBD2. Trimming cost V 0 bases and J 6 bases; bases outside gene matches: 5. This CDR3 region has 16 residues. Germline assignment: CDR1 SGHTA and CDR2 FQGTGA. Based on the CDR3 plus reference TRBV7-3 and TRBJ2-1, the full variable domain is GAGVSQTPSNKVTEKGKYVELRCDPISGHTALYWYRQSLGQGPEFLIYFQGTGAADDSGLPNDRFFAVRPEGSVSTLKIQRTERGDSAVYLCASSLTYSGRGNEQFFGPGTRLTVL.

The chain has TRBV29-1 and TRBJ1-1; a possible D gene is TRBD1 (5 bases). This CDR3 is built from 10 residues. The germline gives CDR1 SQVTM, CDR2 ANQGSEA. V lost 7 bases and J lost 8, with 11 bases in between. The CDR3 spells CSGQRTEAFF. The CDR3 DNA follows: TGCAGCGGGCAAAGGACAGAAGCTTTCTTT. The whole variable domain, filled in from reference TRBV29-1 and TRBJ1-1, reads SAVISQKPSRDICQRGTSLTIQCQVDSQVTMMFWYRQQPGQSLTLIATANQGSEATYESGFVIDKFPISRPNLTFSTLTVSNMSPEDSSIYLCSGQRTEAFFGQGTRLTVV.

The chain joins TRBV19 to TRBJ2-6; D remains unclear. Trimming pared 9 bases from V and 3 bases from J, leaving 6 bases between. The CDR3 has 12 amino acids. Per germline, CDR1 LNHDA and CDR2 SQIVND (reference sequence). The CDR3 region has the DNA TGTGCCAGGTCCAATGGGGCCAACGTCCTGACTTTC. It translates to CARSNGANVLTF.

This chain uses TRBV7-2 with TRBJ2-7, with TRBD2 matching over 9 bases. From germline, CDR1 is SGHTA and CDR2 FQGNSA. The J segment lost 6 bases and the V segment lost 5 bases, leaving 11 bases of the junction unmatched. CDR3 length equals 15 residues. The CDR3, as DNA: TGTGCCAGCAGCCGTCAAGGAGCGGGAGGCTCCGAGCAGTACTTC. Its translation is CASSRQGAGGSEQYF.